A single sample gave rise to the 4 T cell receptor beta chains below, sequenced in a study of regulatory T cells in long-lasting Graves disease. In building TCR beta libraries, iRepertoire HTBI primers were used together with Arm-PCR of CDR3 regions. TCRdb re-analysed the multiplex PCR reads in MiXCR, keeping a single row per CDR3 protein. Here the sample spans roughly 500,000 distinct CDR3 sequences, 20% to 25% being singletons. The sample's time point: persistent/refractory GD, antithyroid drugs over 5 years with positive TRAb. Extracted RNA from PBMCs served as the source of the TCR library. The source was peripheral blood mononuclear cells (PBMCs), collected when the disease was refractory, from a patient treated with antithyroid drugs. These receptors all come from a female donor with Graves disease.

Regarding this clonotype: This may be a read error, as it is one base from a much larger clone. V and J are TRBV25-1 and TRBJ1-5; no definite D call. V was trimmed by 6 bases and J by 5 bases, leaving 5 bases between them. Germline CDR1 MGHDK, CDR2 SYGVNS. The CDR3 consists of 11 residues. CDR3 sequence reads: CASRKDQPQHF. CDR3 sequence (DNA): TGTGCCAGCAGGAAGGATCAGCCCCAGCATTTT.

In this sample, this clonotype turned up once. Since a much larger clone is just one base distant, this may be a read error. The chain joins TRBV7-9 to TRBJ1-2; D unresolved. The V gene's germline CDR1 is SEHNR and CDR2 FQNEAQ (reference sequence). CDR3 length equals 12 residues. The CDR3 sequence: CTSGSGVSGDTF. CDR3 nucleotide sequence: TGTACCAGCGGGTCAGGTGTAAGCGGCGACACCTTC.

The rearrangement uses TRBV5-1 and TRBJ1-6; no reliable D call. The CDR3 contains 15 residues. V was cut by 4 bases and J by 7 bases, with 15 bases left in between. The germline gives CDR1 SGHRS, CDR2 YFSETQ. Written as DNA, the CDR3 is TGCGCCAGCAGCCGAGACCCAGGCGGGAATTCACCCCTCCACTTT. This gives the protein CASSRDPGGNSPLHF.

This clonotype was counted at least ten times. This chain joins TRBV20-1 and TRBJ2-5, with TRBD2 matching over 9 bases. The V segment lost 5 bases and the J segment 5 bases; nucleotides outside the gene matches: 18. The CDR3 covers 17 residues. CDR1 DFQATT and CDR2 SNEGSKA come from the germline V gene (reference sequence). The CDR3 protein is CSAERSSGLAYVETQYF. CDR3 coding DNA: TGCAGTGCTGAGAGGAGTTCGGGACTAGCATACGTGGAGACCCAGTACTTC.